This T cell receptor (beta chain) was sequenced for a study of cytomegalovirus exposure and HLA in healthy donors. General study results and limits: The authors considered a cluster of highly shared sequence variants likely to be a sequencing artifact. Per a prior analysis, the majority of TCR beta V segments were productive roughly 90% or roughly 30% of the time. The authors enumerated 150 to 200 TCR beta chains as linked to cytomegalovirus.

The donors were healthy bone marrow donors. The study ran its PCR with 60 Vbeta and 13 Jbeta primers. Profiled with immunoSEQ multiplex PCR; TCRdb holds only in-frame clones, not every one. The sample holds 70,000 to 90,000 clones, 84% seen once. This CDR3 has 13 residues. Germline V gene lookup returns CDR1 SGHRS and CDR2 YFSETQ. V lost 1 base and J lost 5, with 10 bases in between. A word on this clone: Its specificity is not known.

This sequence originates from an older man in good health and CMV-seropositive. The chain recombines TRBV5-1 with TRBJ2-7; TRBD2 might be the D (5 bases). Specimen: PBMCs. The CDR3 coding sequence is TGCGCCAGCAGCTTGTCGGGGAACAACGAGCAGTACTTC. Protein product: CASSLSGNNEQYF.